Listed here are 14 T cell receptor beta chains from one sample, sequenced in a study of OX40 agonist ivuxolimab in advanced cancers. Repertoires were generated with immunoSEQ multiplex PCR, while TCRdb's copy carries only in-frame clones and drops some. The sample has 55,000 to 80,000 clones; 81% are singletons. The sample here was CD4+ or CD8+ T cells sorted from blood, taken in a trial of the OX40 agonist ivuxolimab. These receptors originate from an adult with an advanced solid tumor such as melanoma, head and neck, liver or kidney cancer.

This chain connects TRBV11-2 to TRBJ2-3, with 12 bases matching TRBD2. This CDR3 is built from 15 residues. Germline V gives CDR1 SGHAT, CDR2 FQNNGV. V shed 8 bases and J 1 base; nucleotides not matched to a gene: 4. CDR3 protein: CASARLAGGTDTQYF. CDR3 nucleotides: TGTGCCAGCGCCAGACTAGCGGGGGGCACAGATACGCAGTATTTT.

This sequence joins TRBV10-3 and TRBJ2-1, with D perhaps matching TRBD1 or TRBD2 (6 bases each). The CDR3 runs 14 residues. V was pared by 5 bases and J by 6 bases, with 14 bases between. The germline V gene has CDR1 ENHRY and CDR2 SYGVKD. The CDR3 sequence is CAISRPGASNEQFF. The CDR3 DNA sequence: TGTGCCATCAGTAGGCCGGGGGCATCCAATGAGCAGTTCTTC.

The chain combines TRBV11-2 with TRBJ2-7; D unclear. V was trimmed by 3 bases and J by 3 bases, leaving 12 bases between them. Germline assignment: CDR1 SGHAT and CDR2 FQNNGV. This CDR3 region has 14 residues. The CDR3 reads CASSFMGRLYEQYF. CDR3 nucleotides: TGTGCCAGCAGCTTTATGGGTCGGCTCTACGAGCAGTACTTC.

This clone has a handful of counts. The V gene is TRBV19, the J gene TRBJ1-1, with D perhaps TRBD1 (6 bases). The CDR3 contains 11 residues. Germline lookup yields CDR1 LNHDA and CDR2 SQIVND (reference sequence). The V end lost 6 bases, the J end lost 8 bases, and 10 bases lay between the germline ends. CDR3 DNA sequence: TGTGCCAGTAGCCGGACAGTAGAAGCTTTCTTT. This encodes CASSRTVEAFF.

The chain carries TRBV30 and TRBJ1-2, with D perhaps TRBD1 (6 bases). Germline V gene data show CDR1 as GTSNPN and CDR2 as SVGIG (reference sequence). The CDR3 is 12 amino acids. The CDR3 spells CASQGGLNGYTF. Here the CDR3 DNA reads TGTGCTTCACAGGGCGGACTAAATGGCTACACCTTC.

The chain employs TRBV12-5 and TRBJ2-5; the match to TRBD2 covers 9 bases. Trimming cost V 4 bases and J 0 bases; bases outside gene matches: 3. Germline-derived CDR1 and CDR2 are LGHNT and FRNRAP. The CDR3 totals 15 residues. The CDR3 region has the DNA TGTGCTAGTGGTTCTAGCGGGGACTACCAAGAGACCCAGTACTTC. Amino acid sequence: CASGSSGDYQETQYF.

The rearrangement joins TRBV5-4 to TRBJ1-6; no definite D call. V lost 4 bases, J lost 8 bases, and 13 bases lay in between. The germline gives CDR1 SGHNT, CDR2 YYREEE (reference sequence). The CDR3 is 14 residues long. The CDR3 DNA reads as TGTGCCAGCAGCGACCAATGGCTGGATTCACCCCTCCACTTT. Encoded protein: CASSDQWLDSPLHF.

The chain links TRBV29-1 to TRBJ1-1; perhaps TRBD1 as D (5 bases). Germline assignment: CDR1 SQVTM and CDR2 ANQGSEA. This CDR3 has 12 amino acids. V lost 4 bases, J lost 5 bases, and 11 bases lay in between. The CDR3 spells CSVAGGWTEAFF. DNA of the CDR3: TGCAGCGTTGCTGGGGGTTGGACTGAAGCTTTCTTT. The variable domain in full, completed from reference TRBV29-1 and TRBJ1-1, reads SAVISQKPSRDICQRGTSLTIQCQVDSQVTMMFWYRQQPGQSLTLIATANQGSEATYESGFVIDKFPISRPNLTFSTLTVSNMSPEDSSIYLCSVAGGWTEAFFGQGTRLTVV.

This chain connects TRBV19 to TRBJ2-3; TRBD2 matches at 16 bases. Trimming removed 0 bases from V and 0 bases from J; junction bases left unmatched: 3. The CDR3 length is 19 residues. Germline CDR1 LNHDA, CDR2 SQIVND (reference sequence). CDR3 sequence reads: CASSIEGLAGGTSTDTQYF. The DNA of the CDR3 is TGTGCCAGTAGTATAGAGGGACTAGCGGGGGGGACTAGCACAGATACGCAGTATTTT. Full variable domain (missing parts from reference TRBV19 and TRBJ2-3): DGGITQSPKYLFRKEGQNVTLSCEQNLNHDAMYWYRQDPGQGLRLIYYSQIVNDFQKGDIAEGYSVSREKKESFPLTVTSAQKNPTAFYLCASSIEGLAGGTSTDTQYFGPGTRLTVL.

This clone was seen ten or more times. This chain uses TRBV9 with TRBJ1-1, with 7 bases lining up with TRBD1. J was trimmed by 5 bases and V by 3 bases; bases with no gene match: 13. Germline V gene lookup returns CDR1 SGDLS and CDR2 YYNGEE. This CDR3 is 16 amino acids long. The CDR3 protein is CASSGDREMLDTEAFF. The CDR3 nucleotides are TGTGCCAGCAGCGGAGACAGGGAAATGTTGGATACTGAAGCTTTCTTT.

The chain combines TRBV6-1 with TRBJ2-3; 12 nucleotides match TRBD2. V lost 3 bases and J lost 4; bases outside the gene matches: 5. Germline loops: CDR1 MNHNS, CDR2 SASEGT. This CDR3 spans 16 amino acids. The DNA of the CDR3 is TGTGCCAGCAGTGAGGCTAGCGGGGGGGCGGCAGATACGCAGTATTTT. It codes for CASSEASGGAADTQYF.

The CDR3 bases are TGCAGCGTTGGACTTCCGAACCTACCCAACTATGGCTACACCTTC. Translating it yields CSVGLPNLPNYGYTF. This chain connects TRBV29-1 to TRBJ1-2; D is uncertain. CDR1 is SQVTM, CDR2 ANQGSEA, per germline. V shed 4 bases and J shed 2 bases, with 17 bases lying between them. This CDR3 is built from 15 residues.

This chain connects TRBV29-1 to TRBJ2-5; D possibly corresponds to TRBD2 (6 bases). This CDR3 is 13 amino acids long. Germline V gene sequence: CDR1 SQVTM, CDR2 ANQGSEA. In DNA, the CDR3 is TGCAGTAGTTTTGGGGGGAATGAGGAGACCCAGTACTTC. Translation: CSSFGGNEETQYF. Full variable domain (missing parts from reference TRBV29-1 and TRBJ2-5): SAVISQKPSRDICQRGTSLTIQCQVDSQVTMMFWYRQQPGQSLTLIATANQGSEATYESGFVIDKFPISRPNLTFSTLTVSNMSPEDSSIYLCSSFGGNEETQYFGPGTRLLVL.

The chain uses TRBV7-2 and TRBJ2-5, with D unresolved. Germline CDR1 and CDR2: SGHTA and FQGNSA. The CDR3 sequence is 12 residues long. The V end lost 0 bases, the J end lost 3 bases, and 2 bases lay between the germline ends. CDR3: CASSLAKETQYF. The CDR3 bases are TGTGCCAGCAGCTTAGCGAAAGAGACCCAGTACTTC.